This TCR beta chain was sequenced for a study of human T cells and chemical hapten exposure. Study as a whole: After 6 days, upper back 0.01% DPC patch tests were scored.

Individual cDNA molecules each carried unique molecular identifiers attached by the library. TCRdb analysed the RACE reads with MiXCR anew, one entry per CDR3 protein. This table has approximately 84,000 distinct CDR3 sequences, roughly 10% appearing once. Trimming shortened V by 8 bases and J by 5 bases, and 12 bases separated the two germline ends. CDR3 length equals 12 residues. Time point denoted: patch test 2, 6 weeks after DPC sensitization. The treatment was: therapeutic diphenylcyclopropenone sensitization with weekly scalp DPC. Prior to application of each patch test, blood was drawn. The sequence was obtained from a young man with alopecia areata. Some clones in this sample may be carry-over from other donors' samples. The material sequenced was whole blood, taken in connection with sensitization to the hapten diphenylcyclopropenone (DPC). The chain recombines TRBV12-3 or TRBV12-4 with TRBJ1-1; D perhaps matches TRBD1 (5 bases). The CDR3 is CASVSRVTEAFF. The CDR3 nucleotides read TGTGCCAGCGTTAGCAGGGTGACTGAAGCTTTCTTT.